This T cell receptor (beta chain) was captured in a study of cytomegalovirus exposure and HLA in healthy donors. Overall study results and limits: Solely CMV serostatus was available to characterize immune exposure. Overall, around 160 TCR beta chains were annotated as cytomegalovirus-associated. By HLA locus, TCR association rates varied in a later analysis, with DRB1 showing the most and HLA-C the fewest. Association with HLA alleles at 0.05 false discovery rate was found for 16,951 TCR beta sequences in a later analysis.

For this clone: The antigen remains undetermined.

The CDR3 is 15 residues long. The V and J ends lost 6 bases and 0 bases, in that order; junction bases with no gene match: 5. Germline V lookup: CDR1 SNHLY, CDR2 FYNNEI. 13 Jbeta primers and 60 Vbeta primers were used for the PCR. Only in-frame clones appear in the TCRdb table, and some are missing; sequencing was by immunoSEQ multiplex PCR. The sample includes 200,000 to 250,000 clones, over 80% of them seen just once. The V gene is TRBV2, the J gene TRBJ1-1; TRBD1 aligns across 9 bases. This TCR derives from a boy aged 2 to 10 in good health and CMV-seronegative. The sequencing input was PBMCs. The CDR3 bases are TGTGCCAGCAGACCCGGGACAGGGATGAACACTGAAGCTTTCTTT. Protein: CASRPGTGMNTEAFF. Drawing the rest from reference TRBV2 and TRBJ1-1, the complete variable domain is EPEVTQTPSHQVTQMGQEVILRCVPISNHLYFYWYRQILGQKVEFLVSFYNNEISEKSEIFDDQFSVERPDGSNFTLKIRSTKLEDSAMYFCASRPGTGMNTEAFFGQGTRLTVV.